Listed below are T cell receptor beta chains from one sample, sequenced in a study of cytomegalovirus exposure and HLA in healthy donors. Profiling relied on immunoSEQ multiplex PCR, and the TCRdb table lists in-frame clones only, not all of them. The sample has 95,000 to 150,000 clones, about 80% seen once. Specimen: PBMCs. All receptors come from a female donor in good health and CMV-seropositive. Both conserved end residues are part of each CDR3. A D gene is named only where the DNA matches it firmly.

TRBJ1-4	TRBV2	.	CASRLEGGLLEKLFF
TRBJ2-2	TRBV4-1	.	CASSQVGTTNTGELFF
TRBJ1-1	TRBV5-1	TRBD1	CASSSRTGDGTEAFF
TRBJ2-5	TRBV30	TRBD1	CAWSADRAFPKYF
TRBJ1-1	TRBV2	.	CASSEGDTEAFF
TRBJ2-2	TRBV19	.	CASIVGHRNTGELFF
TRBJ2-7	TRBV29-1	TRBD2	CSVYFGGRGNYEQYF
TRBJ1-1	TRBV27	.	CASSTQGNTEAFF
TRBJ2-7	TRBV6-1	.	CASSGGADSREQYF
TRBJ2-3	TRBV10-3	.	CAISESTDPRDTQYF
.	TRBV7-9	TRBD1	CASSLWDRTGEQYF
TRBJ2-1	TRBV30	.	CAWSGVGNEQFF
TRBJ1-2	TRBV28	TRBD1	CASSAQTGGKGGYTF
TRBJ1-6	TRBV30	TRBD1	CAWSVNRGFNSPLHF
TRBJ1-4	TRBV2	.	CASSEGAVATNEKLFF
TRBJ2-2	TRBV7-3	.	CASSLQATPGGELFF
TRBJ2-2	TRBV5-1	.	CASSLEASGTGELFF
TRBJ1-4	TRBV7-8	.	CASSLGAGIEKLFF
TRBJ1-5	TRBV12-1	.	CASSYIGHVSNQPQHF
TRBJ2-5	TRBV19	.	CASRDQGSGETQYF
TRBJ2-7	TRBV4-3	.	CASSQGGSSYEQYF
TRBJ1-4	TRBV6-5	.	CASSLDRMEKLFF
TRBJ2-3	TRBV28	.	CASSFFRSVGDTQYF
TRBJ2-5	TRBV5-8	TRBD2	CATRRAGGIETQYF
TRBJ2-7	TRBV7-9	TRBD2	CASVRGTSGSYEQYF
TRBJ2-2	TRBV19	.	CASSIGANTGELFF
TRBJ2-2	TRBV5-4	.	CASSLGQGGTGELFF
TRBJ2-3	TRBV9	TRBD2	CASSGGSGGAFDTQYF
TRBJ2-3	TRBV27	.	CASRQTSTDTQYF
TRBJ1-5	TRBV5-1	.	CASRQGPNQPQHF
TRBJ2-6	TRBV10-3	.	CAISESTGGSGANVLTF
TRBJ2-7	TRBV28	TRBD2	CASSRESSGPPEQYF
TRBJ2-5	TRBV9	TRBD1	CASSVGGTGGVEETQYF
TRBJ2-1	TRBV27	TRBD2	CASPTLGGALYNEQFF
TRBJ2-1	TRBV5-6	TRBD1	CASKYRGANEQFF
TRBJ2-3	TRBV21-1	.	CANQGAFTDTQYF
TRBJ2-7	TRBV7-2	TRBD1	CASSLGQMFTYEQYF
TRBJ2-7	TRBV7-6	TRBD2	CASSLATRGGDEQYF
TRBJ2-5	TRBV27	.	CASSPLPGQSQETQYF
TRBJ2-2	TRBV6-1	.	CASTDWGRENTGELFF